This is a list of T cell receptor beta chains from one sample in a study of tumor-infiltrating lymphocytes in primary liver carcinoma. In TCRdb, the multiplex PCR reads were re-called with MiXCR into one record per CDR3 protein. In the table there are hundreds of thousands of distinct CDR3 sequences, 65% of which are singletons. Sequencing was done on a sample of peripheral blood. The origin of the receptors is a man in his forties or fifties with primary liver carcinoma and hepatitis B virus infection. Each CDR3 is given with its conserved first and last residue. D genes are given only for firm matches. The listing skips clone size in some rows; elsewhere it reads once, few, many or a size class.

J gene: TRBJ1-2; D gene: NA; V gene: TRBV19; clone size: NA; CDR3 protein: CASSMVRSYGYTF; CDR3 DNA: TGTGCCAGTAGTATGGTCAGGAGCTATGGCTACACCTTC
J gene: TRBJ2-7; D gene: NA; V gene: TRBV30; clone size: few; CDR3 protein: CAWSRNEQYF; CDR3 DNA: TGTGCCTGGAGTAGAAACGAGCAGTACTTC
J gene: TRBJ2-7; D gene: TRBD1; V gene: TRBV6-2/TRBV6-3; clone size: NA; CDR3 protein: CASSYPLGTGLLIEQYF; CDR3 DNA: TGTGCCAGCAGTTACCCCCTCGGGACAGGGCTTTTGATCGAGCAGTACTTC
J gene: TRBJ1-3; D gene: TRBD1; V gene: TRBV6-1; clone size: few; CDR3 protein: CASSIVGTGMVASGNTIYF; CDR3 DNA: TGTGCCAGCAGCATAGTAGGGACAGGGATGGTGGCCTCTGGAAACACCATATATTTT
J gene: TRBJ2-1; D gene: TRBD2; V gene: TRBV2; clone size: NA; CDR3 protein: CASSWGLAGYSEQFF; CDR3 DNA: TGTGCCAGCAGCTGGGGACTAGCGGGATACAGTGAGCAGTTCTTC
J gene: TRBJ2-7; D gene: NA; V gene: TRBV4-1; clone size: NA; CDR3 protein: CASSWMGDGAYEQYF; CDR3 DNA: TGCGCCAGCAGCTGGATGGGGGACGGAGCCTACGAGCAGTACTTC
J gene: TRBJ2-1; D gene: NA; V gene: TRBV5-4; clone size: NA; CDR3 protein: CASSLGSGLGRSEQFF; CDR3 DNA: TGTGCCAGCAGCTTGGGAAGCGGGCTGGGCCGCAGTGAGCAGTTCTTC
J gene: TRBJ2-7; D gene: NA; V gene: TRBV14; clone size: NA; CDR3 protein: CASSPSTSSGQYF; CDR3 DNA: TGTGCCAGCAGCCCTTCTACTAGTTCGGGGCAGTACTTC
J gene: TRBJ2-2; D gene: TRBD2; V gene: TRBV11-3; clone size: NA; CDR3 protein: CASSLTSGAPGEPFF; CDR3 DNA: TGTGCCAGCAGCTTGACTAGCGGGGCGCCCGGGGAGCCGTTTTTT
J gene: TRBJ2-1; D gene: NA; V gene: TRBV28; clone size: NA; CDR3 protein: CVSSLRSSYNEQFF; CDR3 DNA: TGTGTCAGCAGTTTAAGGAGCTCCTACAATGAGCAGTTCTTC
J gene: TRBJ2-7; D gene: NA; V gene: TRBV18; clone size: NA; CDR3 protein: CASSPSFGVEQYF; CDR3 DNA: TGTGCCAGCTCACCAAGCTTCGGGGTCGAGCAGTACTTC
J gene: TRBJ2-1; D gene: NA; V gene: TRBV5-4; clone size: NA; CDR3 protein: CASSLGLQSNEQFF; CDR3 DNA: TGTGCCAGCAGCTTGGGACTTCAAAGCAATGAGCAGTTCTTC
J gene: TRBJ2-7; D gene: NA; V gene: TRBV4-3; clone size: once; CDR3 protein: CASSQESGRNYEQYF; CDR3 DNA: TGCGCCAGCAGCCAAGAATCGGGACGGAACTACGAGCAGTACTTC
J gene: TRBJ2-1; D gene: TRBD2; V gene: TRBV28; clone size: many; CDR3 protein: CASSLWRGSGGYNEQFF; CDR3 DNA: TGTGCCAGCAGTTTATGGCGAGGGAGCGGGGGCTACAATGAGCAGTTCTTC
J gene: TRBJ2-7; D gene: NA; V gene: TRBV5-5; clone size: NA; CDR3 protein: CASRSRTGFEQYF; CDR3 DNA: TGTGCCAGCAGAAGCCGGACGGGGTTTGAGCAGTACTTC
J gene: TRBJ2-7; D gene: TRBD1; V gene: TRBV6-6; clone size: NA; CDR3 protein: CARRSDRAYEKYF; CDR3 DNA: TGTGCCAGGAGGTCCGACAGGGCTTACGAGAAGTACTTC
J gene: TRBJ2-5; D gene: NA; V gene: TRBV5-1; clone size: NA; CDR3 protein: CASSLGGDYQETQYF; CDR3 DNA: TGCGCCAGCAGCTTGGGGGGCGACTACCAAGAGACCCAGTACTTC
J gene: TRBJ1-3; D gene: NA; V gene: TRBV7-8; clone size: many; CDR3 protein: CASSLSASSGNTIYF; CDR3 DNA: TGTGCCAGCAGCTTGAGTGCTAGCTCTGGAAACACCATATATTTT
J gene: TRBJ2-1; D gene: TRBD2; V gene: TRBV4-1; clone size: NA; CDR3 protein: CASSPRGVAGGRSDQFF; CDR3 DNA: TGCGCCAGCAGCCCCAGAGGGGTGGCGGGAGGGCGTAGTGATCAGTTCTTC
J gene: TRBJ1-2; D gene: NA; V gene: TRBV12-3/TRBV12-4; clone size: many; CDR3 protein: CASRRTGPWEQYTF; CDR3 DNA: TGTGCCAGCAGACGAACCGGGCCGTGGGAGCAATACACCTTC
J gene: TRBJ1-3; D gene: NA; V gene: TRBV11-2; clone size: NA; CDR3 protein: CASSFSAGGDAIYF; CDR3 DNA: TGTGCGAGCAGCTTTTCTGCAGGTGGGGACGCCATATATTTT
J gene: TRBJ1-5; D gene: NA; V gene: TRBV11-2; clone size: once; CDR3 protein: CASSFRPRRTESQPQHF; CDR3 DNA: TGTGCTAGCAGCTTCCGCCCACGTCGTACAGAGAGTCAGCCCCAGCATTTT
J gene: TRBJ2-2; D gene: NA; V gene: TRBV5-1; clone size: NA; CDR3 protein: CAGRQESTGELFF; CDR3 DNA: TGCGCCGGACGACAGGAATCCACCGGGGAGCTGTTTTTT
J gene: TRBJ1-1; D gene: NA; V gene: TRBV5-1; clone size: few; CDR3 protein: CASSLAPGNTEAFF; CDR3 DNA: TGCGCCAGCAGCTTGGCCCCGGGAAACACTGAAGCTTTCTTT
J gene: TRBJ2-1; D gene: NA; V gene: TRBV7-8; clone size: NA; CDR3 protein: CASSIWNREQFF; CDR3 DNA: TGTGCCAGCAGCATCTGGAATCGTGAGCAGTTCTTC
J gene: TRBJ2-5; D gene: TRBD1; V gene: TRBV7-9; clone size: few; CDR3 protein: CASSRTGGETQYF; CDR3 DNA: TGTGCCAGCAGCCGGACAGGGGGAGAGACCCAGTACTTC
J gene: TRBJ1-1; D gene: NA; V gene: TRBV19; clone size: NA; CDR3 protein: CASSIAAGALNNEAFF; CDR3 DNA: TGTGCCAGTAGTATCGCGGCAGGCGCCCTGAACAATGAAGCTTTCTTT
J gene: TRBJ1-5; D gene: TRBD1; V gene: TRBV10-3; clone size: NA; CDR3 protein: CAISESGGTGGSNQSQHF; CDR3 DNA: TGCGCCATCAGTGAGTCCGGCGGGACAGGGGGCAGTAATCAGTCCCAGCATTTT
J gene: TRBJ2-1; D gene: TRBD2; V gene: TRBV6-6; clone size: many; CDR3 protein: CASSFLAGGTNEQFF; CDR3 DNA: TGTGCCAGCAGTTTTCTAGCGGGAGGTACTAATGAGCAGTTCTTC
J gene: TRBJ2-3; D gene: NA; V gene: TRBV5-4; clone size: NA; CDR3 protein: CASSLPGSRRSTDTQYF; CDR3 DNA: TGTGCCAGCAGCCTACCCGGCTCGCGGAGAAGCACAGATACGCAGTATTTT
J gene: TRBJ2-1; D gene: NA; V gene: TRBV29-1; clone size: many; CDR3 protein: CSVETSGEQGHNNEQFF; CDR3 DNA: TGCAGCGTTGAAACCTCGGGGGAACAGGGTCACAACAATGAGCAGTTCTTC
J gene: TRBJ2-7; D gene: NA; V gene: TRBV6-6; clone size: NA; CDR3 protein: CASSYSSGQAYEQYF; CDR3 DNA: TGTGCCAGCAGTTACTCGAGCGGACAAGCCTACGAGCAGTACTTC
J gene: TRBJ2-1; D gene: TRBD1; V gene: TRBV28; clone size: few; CDR3 protein: CASSLGRGFGDEQFF; CDR3 DNA: TGTGCCAGCAGTTTAGGCAGGGGGTTTGGCGATGAGCAGTTCTTC
J gene: TRBJ2-1; D gene: TRBD2; V gene: TRBV12-3/TRBV12-4; clone size: many; CDR3 protein: CASRLAGGETEQFF; CDR3 DNA: TGTGCCAGCCGACTAGCGGGGGGGGAGACGGAGCAGTTCTTC
J gene: TRBJ1-2; D gene: NA; V gene: TRBV5-6; clone size: once; CDR3 protein: CTSSCTGGGSNYGYTF; CDR3 DNA: TGTACCAGCAGCTGTACGGGGGGGGGATCTAACTATGGCTACACCTTC
J gene: TRBJ1-6; D gene: NA; V gene: TRBV28; clone size: NA; CDR3 protein: CAGRTNSPLHF; CDR3 DNA: TGTGCCGGCAGAACTAATTCACCCCTCCACTTT
J gene: TRBJ2-7; D gene: TRBD2; V gene: TRBV11-1; clone size: once; CDR3 protein: CASSYGLVGEGGEQYF; CDR3 DNA: TGTGCCAGCAGCTACGGACTAGTGGGAGAAGGTGGCGAGCAGTACTTC
J gene: TRBJ2-7; D gene: NA; V gene: TRBV7-9; clone size: NA; CDR3 protein: CASSFGGGEQYF; CDR3 DNA: TGTGCCAGCAGCTTTGGCGGAGGCGAGCAGTACTTC
J gene: TRBJ2-2; D gene: TRBD1; V gene: TRBV10-3; clone size: NA; CDR3 protein: CAIRPGQGGTGEPFF; CDR3 DNA: TGTGCCATCAGGCCAGGACAGGGGGGCACCGGGGAGCCCTTTTTT